Here is one T cell receptor (beta chain) with its context. Its antigen remains unknown. The sample originates from a study of breast tumors, draining lymph nodes, adjacent tissues. Broader study findings: Tumor repertoires ranked between lymph nodes and nontumor tissue in diversity, with V and J gene preferences.

TCRdb re-derived calls from the multiplex PCR reads in MiXCR, one entry per CDR3 protein. The sample has around 12,000 distinct CDR3 sequences, around 57% seen once; the top ten hold approximately 49%. The sequenced sample was tumor-adjacent breast tissue. The receptor was derived from a female donor with breast cancer. Some clones in this sample may be carry-over from other donors' samples.

Here the CDR3 DNA reads TGTGCCAGTAGTGTCCTGGACGGGAGCTCCTATAATTCACCCCTCCACTTT. Translated: CASSVLDGSSYNSPLHF. The chain uses TRBV19 and TRBJ1-6, with D unresolved. The V gene's germline CDR1 is LNHDA and CDR2 SQIVND (reference sequence). The CDR3 totals 17 residues. Trimming took 5 bases from V and 0 from J, leaving 14 bases between them.